This TCR beta chain is from a study of technical replicates of blood from a handful of donors. The CDR3 is 12 amino acids. Germline CDR1 MGHDK, CDR2 SYGVNS. Trimming cost V 10 bases and J 3 bases; bases outside gene matches: 2. The method was immunoSEQ multiplex PCR; TCRdb's version includes in-frame clones alone and lacks a portion of them. This table has around 98,000 clones, almost 96% appearing once. The clonotype comes from a human donor in good health. V usage is TRBV25-1 and J usage is TRBJ2-7; 11 bases agree with TRBD2. The specimen was T cells isolated from PBMCs. The CDR3: CATGTSGYEQYF. The DNA for the CDR3 is TGTGCCACCGGGACTAGCGGCTACGAGCAGTACTTC.